This T cell receptor beta chain was identified during a study of blood T cell repertoires in COVID-19. As for the study in general: The analysed material was cDNA or gDNA that came from T cells, B-cell-depleted T cells, or PBMCs.

TCRdb's table, derived via immunoSEQ multiplex PCR, lists solely in-frame clones and lacks some. This repertoire shows about 200,000 clones, 80% to 85% found once; its top ten account for 8.5% to 10%. The CDR3 totals 14 residues. CDR1 is SGHDN and CDR2 is FVKESK in the germline V gene. The V end lost 2 bases, the J end lost 6 bases, and 10 bases lay between the germline ends. Everyone who took part was roughly 18 to 89 years old, and they came from 24 US areas. The source material was PBMCs or T cells enriched from blood (not recorded which). This chain uses TRBV14 with TRBJ1-4, with a weak D call TRBD1 (6 bases). This clonotype was sampled from a woman in her forties or fifties with acute COVID-19. CDR3 sequence: CASSQQGRDEKLFF. The DNA for the CDR3 is TGTGCCAGCAGCCAACAGGGGCGGGATGAAAAACTGTTTTTT.